Sequencing of this T cell receptor (delta chain) was carried out in a study of gamma-delta T cells after stem cell transplantation. TCRdb processed the RT-PCR reads again with the CATT caller. The sample carries approximately 5,700 delta-chain clones, more than 1.5% recorded once. Comments on this clone: The junction and the germline gene differ at one end; a read error may be behind it.

Germline CDR1 GEAIGNYY, CDR2 EKD. CDR3 size: 22 residues. The sequencing input was gamma-delta T cells. The V call is TRDV2, the J call TRDJ1, with TRDD3 identical over 11 bases. This receptor was obtained from a human donor. It is not recorded whose cells these are; they may come from a transplant donor. The CDR3 coding sequence is TGTGCCTGTGACACCGTTCGGGTTACGCCTTTAGGTGGGGGATACGGCACCGATAAACCCATCTTT. Protein: CACDTVRVTPLGGGYGTDKPIF.